Listed here are 20 T cell receptor beta chains from one sample, sequenced in a study of blood T cell repertoires in COVID-19. Measured with immunoSEQ multiplex PCR; TCRdb has only the in-frame clones, and not every one. The table shows 88,000 or so clones, with approximately 86% occurring only once. Sequencing was carried out using peripheral blood. The receptor set was obtained from a man aged 60-69 years with acute or convalescent COVID-19.

The rearrangement uses TRBV2 and TRBJ1-1; weak D call: TRBD1 (6 bases). Trimming removed 8 bases at V and 2 bases at J, with 12 bases between. The CDR3 is 13 amino acids. Germline loops: CDR1 SNHLY, CDR2 FYNNEI. DNA for the CDR3: TGTGCCAGCGAAGGACAGTCTAACACTGAAGCTTTCTTT. This translates into CASEGQSNTEAFF.

The chain couples TRBV30 to TRBJ1-2, with TRBD1 as a possible D gene (5 bases). V was pared by 4 bases and J by 8 bases, with 14 bases between. The V gene's germline CDR1 is GTSNPN and CDR2 SVGIG (reference sequence). The CDR3 contains 12 residues. The CDR3 DNA reads TGTGCCTGGATAGGGGATGGAGAAGGCTACACCTTC. It specifies CAWIGDGEGYTF. The variable domain in full, completed from reference TRBV30 and TRBJ1-2, reads SQTIHQWPATLVQPVGSPLSLECTVEGTSNPNLYWYRQAAGRGLQLLFYSVGIGQISSEVPQNLSASRPQDRQFILSSKKLLLSDSGFYLCAWIGDGEGYTFGSGTRLTVV.

The V call is TRBV29-1, the J call TRBJ1-1; 7 bases are shared with TRBD1. Germline V lookup: CDR1 SQVTM, CDR2 ANQGSEA. The V gene end was trimmed by 3 bases and the J gene end by 0 bases; junction bases not matched to a gene: 7. The CDR3 totals 15 residues. CDR3 amino acids: CSVDLGRGMNTEAFF. CDR3 in DNA: TGCAGCGTTGACCTCGGCAGGGGGATGAACACTGAAGCTTTCTTT.

The genes are TRBV18 and TRBJ1-6; 8 nucleotides match TRBD1. V gave up 3 bases and J gave up 8 bases; unmatched junction bases: 6. The germline gives CDR1 KGHSH, CDR2 LQKENI. There are 15 residues in the CDR3. CDR3 sequence: CASSPTGGRDSPLHF. The CDR3 coding sequence is TGTGCCAGCTCACCTACAGGGGGACGAGATTCACCCCTCCACTTT.

The gene calls are TRBV3-1 (or the pseudogene TRBV3-2) and TRBJ2-7, with a tentative D call TRBD2 (6 bases). Deletions cut 4 bases from V and 9 bases from J, with 19 bases between. CDR3 length: 14 amino acids. Germline V gene data show CDR1 as LGHDT and CDR2 as YNNKEL (reference sequence). The CDR3 nucleotides are TGTGCCAGCAGCCTTACCGGGACTGCAGGTGGGCAGTACTTC. This encodes CASSLTGTAGGQYF.

V usage is TRBV5-6 and J usage is TRBJ2-2; D possibly corresponds to TRBD1 (7 bases). The CDR3 is 14 amino acids. Germline V gene data show CDR1 as SGHDT and CDR2 as YYEEEE. V lost 3 bases to trimming and J lost 5 bases, with 11 bases between them. CDR3 amino acids: CASSSQGRTGELFF. The DNA of the CDR3 is TGTGCCAGCAGCTCACAGGGGAGGACCGGGGAGCTGTTTTTT.

This clone was found once. The chain uses TRBV7-6 and TRBJ2-1; 9 nucleotides agree with TRBD2. Germline loops: CDR1 SGHVS, CDR2 FNYEAQ. This CDR3 contains 17 residues. V dropped 3 bases and J dropped 4; count of bases not matched to a gene: 10. The CDR3 protein is CASSFSVAGVSYNEQFF. The CDR3 region has the DNA TGTGCCAGCAGCTTCTCTGTAGCGGGAGTTTCTTACAATGAGCAGTTCTTC.

The rearrangement joins TRBV7-2 to TRBJ1-3; TRBD1 is a possible D gene (5 bases). Germline values: CDR1 SGHTA, CDR2 FQGNSA. V lost 3 bases, J lost 1 base, and 13 bases lay in between. The CDR3 has 16 residues. CDR3 residues: CASSFPQGTSGNTIYF. CDR3 nucleotide sequence: TGTGCCAGCAGCTTCCCCCAGGGTACATCTGGAAACACCATATATTTT. Filled out from reference TRBV7-2 and TRBJ1-3, the complete variable domain reads GAGVSQSPSNKVTEKGKDVELRCDPISGHTALYWYRQSLGQGLEFLIYFQGNSAPDKSGLPSDRFSAERTGGSVSTLTIQRTQQEDSAVYLCASSFPQGTSGNTIYFGEGSWLTVV.

The chain is built from TRBV6-1 and TRBJ1-2; 8 bases agree with TRBD1. J was trimmed by 1 base and V by 3 bases; bases with no gene match: 1. This CDR3 has 14 residues. The V gene's germline CDR1 is MNHNS and CDR2 SASEGT. CDR3 protein: CASSEGQVNYGYTF. CDR3 coding DNA: TGTGCCAGCAGTGAGGGACAGGTTAACTATGGCTACACCTTC.

The chain couples TRBV23-1 to TRBJ1-3, with D unclear. TRBV23-1 is assigned to the ORF class and has an uncertain function. V was trimmed by 4 bases and J by 4 bases, leaving 11 bases between them. This CDR3 has 14 amino acids. This chain's CDR3 is CASSPSVGGNTIYF. Written as DNA, the CDR3 is TGCGCCAGCAGTCCCTCCGTCGGGGGAAACACCATATATTTT.

This sequence joins TRBV9 and TRBJ2-1; 7 nucleotides agree with TRBD1. The V and J ends lost 0 bases and 11 bases, in that order; junction bases with no gene match: 8. The CDR3 is made up of 14 amino acids. Germline V lookup: CDR1 SGDLS, CDR2 YYNGEE. As DNA, the CDR3 is TGTGCCAGCAGCGTAGCCCACGAGGGGGCCAAGCAGTTCTTC. As protein: CASSVAHEGAKQFF. Full variable domain (remainder filled in from reference TRBV9 and TRBJ2-1): DSGVTQTPKHLITATGQRVTLRCSPRSGDLSVYWYQQSLDQGLQFLIQYYNGEERAKGNILERFSAQQFPDLHSELNLSSLELGDSALYFCASSVAHEGAKQFFGPGTRLTVL.

This chain uses TRBV5-6 with TRBJ1-6; D gene unclear. This CDR3 is 15 amino acids long. In germline, CDR1 is SGHDT, CDR2 YYEEEE. V lost 4 bases to trimming and J lost 6 bases, with 14 bases between them. The CDR3 loop is CASSEWGGLNSPLHF. In nucleotides, the CDR3 is TGTGCCAGCAGCGAGTGGGGAGGCCTTAATTCACCCCTCCACTTT.

The chain links TRBV15 to TRBJ2-4, with 11 nucleotides matching TRBD2. The CDR3 has 19 residues. V gave up 5 bases and J gave up 8 bases; unmatched junction bases: 20. Germline assignment: CDR1 LNHNV and CDR2 YYDKDF (reference sequence). The CDR3 reads CATSVSGRERPSTTDIQYF. The CDR3 DNA is TGTGCCACCAGCGTTAGCGGGAGGGAACGCCCCTCGACGACGGACATTCAGTACTTC.

This rearrangement joins TRBV2 to TRBJ1-5; 7 bases map to TRBD1. Per the germline V gene, CDR1 is SNHLY and CDR2 is FYNNEI. There are 17 residues in the CDR3. V trimming: 6 bases; J trimming: 0 bases; junction bases outside the gene matches: 11. The CDR3: CASRAGTARYSNQPQHF. The CDR3 nucleotides read TGTGCCAGCAGGGCCGGGACAGCCCGTTATAGCAATCAGCCCCAGCATTTT. Full variable domain (remainder filled in from reference TRBV2 and TRBJ1-5): EPEVTQTPSHQVTQMGQEVILRCVPISNHLYFYWYRQILGQKVEFLVSFYNNEISEKSEIFDDQFSVERPDGSNFTLKIRSTKLEDSAMYFCASRAGTARYSNQPQHFGDGTRLSIL.

This clone was recorded once. V is TRBV7-2 and J is TRBJ2-2, with a weak D call TRBD2 (6 bases). The CDR3 is 16 amino acids. CDR1 and CDR2 from the germline V gene are SGHTA and FQGNSA. Trimming cost V 0 bases and J 6 bases, with 14 bases left between them. CDR3 in amino acids: CASSLAGGVWAGELFF. The CDR3 DNA follows: TGTGCCAGCAGCTTAGCGGGGGGAGTGTGGGCCGGGGAGCTGTTTTTT.

The chain uses TRBV7-3 and TRBJ2-5; 10 nucleotides match TRBD2. Germline CDR1 and CDR2: SGHTA and FQGTGA. CDR3 length equals 15 residues. The V and J ends lost 6 bases and 4 bases, in that order; junction bases with no gene match: 8. CDR3 region: CASSPGTSAPETQYF. The CDR3 DNA follows: TGTGCCAGCAGTCCCGGGACTAGCGCCCCAGAGACCCAGTACTTC.

The rearrangement uses TRBV6-5 and TRBJ2-5, with TRBD2 matching 8 bases. V was pared by 4 bases and J by 1 base, with 5 bases of the junction left unmatched. Germline values: CDR1 MNHEY, CDR2 SVGAGI. The CDR3 has 15 amino acids. The DNA of the CDR3 is TGTGCCAGCAGTTGGGGCGGGGGGACCCAAGAGACCCAGTACTTC. Translation gives CASSWGGGTQETQYF.

The chain has TRBV5-6 and TRBJ1-1; D unclear. CDR1 and CDR2 from the germline V gene are SGHDT and YYEEEE. V was shortened by 0 bases and J by 1 base, with 10 bases between the two germline ends. The CDR3 is 15 amino acids. The CDR3 coding sequence is TGTGCCAGCAGCTTGGTGTTGGGAGAGAACACTGAAGCTTTCTTT. This gives the protein CASSLVLGENTEAFF. Variable domain in full (rest from reference TRBV5-6 and TRBJ1-1): DAGVTQSPTHLIKTRGQQVTLRCSPKSGHDTVSWYQQALGQGPQFIFQYYEEEERQRGNFPDRFSGHQFPNYSSELNVNALLLGDSALYLCASSLVLGENTEAFFGQGTRLTVV.

This clone turned up a few times. The V gene is TRBV7-9, the J gene TRBJ1-2, with D possibly matching TRBD1 (5 bases). The CDR3 length is 11 residues. CDR1 is SEHNR and CDR2 is FQNEAQ in the germline V gene (reference sequence). V was clipped by 5 bases and J by 14 bases, with 15 bases between them. Written as DNA, the CDR3 is TGTGCCAGCAGCCTGGGGCTCAGGGATACCTTC. Translation gives CASSLGLRDTF.

The chain carries TRBV10-2 and TRBJ2-7, with D perhaps TRBD2 (6 bases). The CDR3 sequence is 16 residues long. Looked up from germline, CDR1 is WSHSY and CDR2 is SAAADI. V was cut by 10 bases and J by 0 bases, with 22 bases left in between. CDR3 protein: CATHPPPGLSSYEQYF. The CDR3 bases are TGCGCCACTCATCCCCCCCCGGGACTTAGCTCCTACGAGCAGTACTTC.